The sequence of this T cell receptor beta chain was determined in a study of shared clonotypes between healthy human individuals. V was clipped by 4 bases and J by 0 bases, with 20 bases between them. Germline assignment: CDR1 SGHNT and CDR2 YYREEE (reference sequence). The CDR3 sequence is 18 residues long. This table comes from immunoSEQ multiplex PCR, and its TCRdb copy is limited to in-frame clones, with some not included. The table lists over a million clones, more than 95% of them singletons. The origin of this receptor is a man aged 25 to 40 in good health. This chain links TRBV5-4 with TRBJ2-1, with TRBD2 as a possible D gene (5 bases). The sequencing input was naive CD4+ T cells sorted from blood. Stated subset: CD45RA+ positively selected. CDR3 DNA sequence: TGTGCCAGCAGCCAACGCATACGGACTCCTAGCTCCTACAATGAGCAGTTCTTC. Translation: CASSQRIRTPSSYNEQFF.